This passage covers 2 T cell receptor beta chains from one sample sequenced in a study of T cells after yellow fever vaccination. TCRdb processed the 5' RACE reads anew with MiXCR; each CDR3 protein has one entry. The top ten hold 11% to 15% of the sample, which has 450,000 to 650,000 distinct CDR3 sequences, approximately 15% seen once. The specimen comprised PBMCs, sampled on the day of the yellow fever booster vaccination. The source is a man aged 25 to 45 who received the YFV17D yellow fever vaccine.

In this sample, this clonotype turned up a few times. CDR3 in amino acids: CATRRDTEAFF. The CDR3 DNA sequence: TGTGCCACCAGAAGGGACACTGAAGCTTTCTTT. This chain links TRBV19 with TRBJ1-1; D uncertain. CDR3 length: 11 residues. CDR1 is LNHDA and CDR2 is SQIVND in the germline V gene (reference sequence). The V gene lost 10 bases and the J gene lost 3 bases, with 9 bases spanning the gap.

This clonotype appeared a few times. The chain uses TRBV19 and TRBJ1-1, with a weak D call TRBD1 (6 bases). The length of the CDR3 is 11 residues. V was clipped by 9 bases and J by 7 bases, with 12 bases between them. Germline lookup yields CDR1 LNHDA and CDR2 SQIVND (reference sequence). CDR3 nucleotides: TGTGCCAGCCGGGACACCGATGAAGCTTTCTTT. Translated, it gives CASRDTDEAFF.